This T cell receptor (beta chain) was documented in a study of CD8+CD57+ T cells in acquired aplastic anemia. General study findings and limits: Shared by patients and controls, almost 30 CD8+ CDR3s were abundant in patients. Significance was not reached for CD8+ Simpson's diversity between patients and controls.

In regard to this clonotype: Its antigen is not identified.

Patients sequenced had flow cytometry evidence of CD8+CD57+ cell expansion. Severe acquired aplastic anemia was the diagnosis recorded for all patients. Germline CDR1 is MNHEY and CDR2 is SVGAGI. The CDR3 runs 12 residues. V dropped 0 bases and J dropped 10 bases, with 7 bases sitting between them. Genomic DNA served as template for TCR beta VDJ and CDR3 profiling. TCRdb used MiXCR to reprocess the reads, holding one entry per CDR3 protein. The repertoire holds 150,000 to 200,000 distinct CDR3 sequences, 48% seen once, with roughly 30% in the top ten. The origin of this receptor is a human donor with aplastic anemia. The V gene is TRBV6-5, the J gene TRBJ2-1; the D is unclear. Sequenced material: sorted CD4+, CD8+, or CD8+CD57+ T cells (not recorded which) from PBMCs. The DNA of the CDR3 is TGTGCCAGCAGTTACTCGCGGAGAGAGCAGTTCTTC. It specifies CASSYSRREQFF.